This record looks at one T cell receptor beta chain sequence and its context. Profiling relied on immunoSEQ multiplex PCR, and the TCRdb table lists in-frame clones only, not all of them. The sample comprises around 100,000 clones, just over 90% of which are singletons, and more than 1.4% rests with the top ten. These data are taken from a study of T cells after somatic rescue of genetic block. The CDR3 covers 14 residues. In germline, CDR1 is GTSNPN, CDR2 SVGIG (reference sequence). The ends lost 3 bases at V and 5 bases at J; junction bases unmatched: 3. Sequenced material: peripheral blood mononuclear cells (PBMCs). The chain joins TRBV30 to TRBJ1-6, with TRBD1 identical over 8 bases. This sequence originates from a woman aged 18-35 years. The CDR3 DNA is TGTGCCTGGAGGGGGACAGGCGATAATTCACCCCTCCACTTT. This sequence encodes CAWRGTGDNSPLHF.